A selection of T cell receptor beta chains follows, all from one sample in a study of T cell repertoires in cytomegalovirus infection. Their target antigens are unknown. TCRdb redid the calling of the reads with MiXCR, one entry per CDR3 protein. The data show around 430,000 distinct CDR3 sequences, about 44% seen once. The sample consisted of cultured PBMCs, taken from culture after CMV antigen stimulation. These receptors all come from a human donor in good health (CMV status not recorded). Some clones in this sample may be carry-over from other donors' samples. Both conserved end residues are part of each CDR3. The order of the fields is V gene, D gene, clone size, J gene, CDR3 DNA, CDR3 protein. D genes are given only for firm matches. Only part of the rows carry a size: once, few, many, or a class if the clone is expanded.

>TRBV7-8|TRBD1|-|TRBJ2-5
TGTGCCAGCAGCGAGCGACAGGGGGTCGAATACTTC
CASSERQGVEYF
>TRBV14|-|few|TRBJ2-6
TGTGCCAGCAGCCGGTCCCGGACTTCTGGGGCCAACGTCCTGACTTTC
CASSRSRTSGANVLTF
>TRBV5-6|-|-|TRBJ2-2
TGTGCCAGCAGCTTAGGGACGAGTTACGGGGAGCTGTTTTTT
CASSLGTSYGELFF
>TRBV12-3/TRBV12-4|TRBD2|-|TRBJ2-3
TGTGCCAGCACTACCACGGGACTAGCGGGAGATACGCAGTATTTT
CASTTTGLAGDTQYF
>TRBV29-1|-|-|TRBJ1-1
TGCAGCGGCACAGACCCTCCCCGGAGCACTGAAGCTTTCTTT
CSGTDPPRSTEAFF
>TRBV27|TRBD1|-|TRBJ1-5
TGTGCCACCGCCCGGGACAGGGGCTTAGGACCCCAGCATTTT
CATARDRGLGPQHF
>TRBV19|-|few|TRBJ1-1
TGTGCCAGTACCGTAACCGAGGAGGGGTGGGCTTTCTTT
CASTVTEEGWAFF
>TRBV20-1|-|-|TRBJ1-4
TGCAGTACCCAGAAATCGGCTAATGAAAAACTGTTTTTT
CSTQKSANEKLFF
>TRBV11-3|-|-|TRBJ1-1
TGTGCCAGCAGTCCCGGACCGGACACTGAAGCTTTCTTT
CASSPGPDTEAFF
>TRBV11-2|TRBD2|-|TRBJ2-3
TGTGCCAGCAGCTTACAATTAGCGGGGGCCACAGATACGCAGTATTTT
CASSLQLAGATDTQYF